This T cell receptor (beta chain) was retrieved from a study of CD8 T cells in ankylosing spondylitis. Per the germline V gene, CDR1 is SQVTM and CDR2 is ANQGSEA. The germline V and J ends were trimmed by 8 bases and 3 bases, with 20 bases remaining between them. The CDR3 is 14 residues long. Study results and caveats: Disease-associated clonotypes exhibited CD8+ identity and were relatively infrequent in peripheral blood.

Quantitative 5'-RACE was performed with molecular barcodes, and it yielded the TCR beta libraries. TCRdb ran MiXCR on the 5' RACE reads and lists one entry per CDR3 protein. The sample includes roughly 180,000 distinct CDR3 sequences, 9.5% to 15% of them seen just once. Notes on this clonotype: What it binds is unknown.

The sequencing input was blood, either unsorted or a sorted T cell fraction (not recorded which). The rearrangement joins TRBV29-1 to TRBJ2-7; weak D call: TRBD2 (5 bases). The source is a male donor with ankylosing spondylitis or in good health (not recorded which). The CDR3 loop is CSYTMEDGDYEQYF. For the CDR3, the DNA is TGCAGCTACACTATGGAAGACGGGGACTACGAGCAGTACTTC.